This T cell receptor beta chain was identified in a study of Tregs in tolerant kidney transplant recipients. CDR3 length: 14 amino acids. The germline V gene has CDR1 SGHRS and CDR2 YFSETQ. V was cut by 1 base and J by 0 bases, with 7 bases left in between. Study-level findings and limits: The most relevant donor-specific Treg TCRbeta repertoire apparently came from expansion with activated donor B cells. Findings come from small patient numbers and require larger validation.

Unstimulated Tregs (CD4+CD25+CD127-) and CD4+CD25- non-Tregs were sorted from PBMCs. About this clone itself: The antigen is unknown. Different DNA sequences within this sample yield the same CDR3.

TCRdb keeps only in-frame clones here, not all; method: immunoSEQ multiplex PCR. The sample carries roughly 250,000 clones, about four fifths recorded once. This sequence was found in a human donor in good health. The J gene is TRBJ1-1, the V gene TRBV5-1; D gene ambiguous. Sequencing used CD4+ T cells from blood. CDR3 protein: CASSLTGMNTEAFF. In nucleotides, the CDR3 is TGCGCCAGCAGCTTGACGGGGATGAACACTGAAGCTTTCTTT.